The sequence of this T cell receptor beta chain was determined in a study of identical twins. Study-level findings and limits: Without tracking the same donors, conclusions rested on cross-sectional statistical analysis. Twins' surplus sharing was weaker for beta out-of-frame sequences.

CDR1 MNHEY and CDR2 SVGAGI come from the germline V gene. V was shortened by 0 bases and J by 1 base, with 12 bases between the two germline ends. The CDR3 is made up of 16 amino acids. TCRdb itself ran the 5' RACE reads through MiXCR, one entry per CDR3 protein. The table shows about 200,000 distinct CDR3 sequences, with roughly a tenth occurring only once. Regarding this clonotype: Its antigen is as yet unknown.

The chain employs TRBV6-5 and TRBJ1-1; possibly TRBD1 for D (5 bases). The TCR originated in a man aged 45 to 65 in good health. Sequenced material: memory T cells sorted from blood. DNA for the CDR3: TGTGCCAGCAGTTACTCGGAATGGGGCGAGAACACTGAAGCTTTCTTT. Translation: CASSYSEWGENTEAFF.